This T cell receptor beta chain was sequenced during a study of post-analysis software for immune sequencing data. At the level of the study: Courses of disease covered relapsing-remitting, secondary progressive and progressive-relapsing multiple sclerosis.

TCR beta libraries were prepared from cDNA with unique molecular identifiers. When about 0.9 to 10 million T cells were used, they gave roughly 500,000 cDNA molecules. MiXCR was run by TCRdb on the PCR reads, yielding one entry per CDR3 protein. The sample consists of about 770,000 distinct CDR3 sequences, 40% to 55% of them appearing once. Sequencing input: blood. This receptor was taken from a girl aged 5-17 years with multiple sclerosis.

DNA of the CDR3: TGCGCCAGCAGCTGGATCGCAGACAATTCACCCCTCCACTTT. Translating it yields CASSWIADNSPLHF. The V call is TRBV5-1, the J call TRBJ1-6; D unclear. The CDR3 totals 14 residues. Between the trimmed V and J ends, which lost 3 bases and 7 bases, there was a span of 11 bases. Germline-derived CDR1 and CDR2 are SGHRS and YFSETQ.